This T cell receptor beta chain derives from a study of blood T cell repertoires in COVID-19. Overall study context: Material from acute and convalescent COVID-19 was sourced from the United States, Italy and Spain.

The CDR3 extends over 15 amino acids. V was pared by 3 bases and J by 2 bases, with 12 bases between. Germline V gives CDR1 SEHNR, CDR2 FQNEAQ (reference sequence). Data came from immunoSEQ multiplex PCR; TCRdb stores just in-frame clones and leaves some out. This repertoire shows over 140,000 clones, 84% found once; its top ten account for 3.5% to 4.5%. The sequence was collected from a woman in her sixties with acute or convalescent COVID-19. The sequenced material came from peripheral blood. The chain carries TRBV7-9 and TRBJ2-3; a possible D gene is TRBD1 (5 bases). The CDR3 loop is CASSLLQDHTDTQYF. The DNA for the CDR3 is TGTGCCAGCAGCTTGCTACAGGACCACACAGATACGCAGTATTTT. Full variable domain (remainder filled in from reference TRBV7-9 and TRBJ2-3): DTGVSQNPRHKITKRGQNVTFRCDPISEHNRLYWYRQTLGQGPEFLTYFQNEAQLEKSRLLSDRFSAERPKGSFSTLEIQRTEQGDSAMYLCASSLLQDHTDTQYFGPGTRLTVL.